These 24 T cell receptor beta chains came from one sample sequenced in a study of T cells in Graves' hyperthyroidism and ophthalmopathy. The source material, RNA transcripts, was used to amplify TCR beta CDR3 regions. RT-PCR in the first round (using the HTBI primer set) targeted the TCR CDR3. Each CDR3 protein is one row after TCRdb ran MiXCR on the multiplex PCR reads. Here the sample spans a few hundred thousand distinct CDR3 sequences, 20% to 30% being singletons. Sequencing input: blood. These receptor sequences come from a man aged 50-60 years with Graves' hyperthyroidism.

The chain uses TRBV7-3 and TRBJ2-1, with 7 bases identical to TRBD1. The CDR3 loop spans 16 amino acids. Germline V gene lookup returns CDR1 SGHTA and CDR2 FQGTGA. V trimming: 4 bases; J trimming: 5 bases; junction bases outside the gene matches: 11. The CDR3 spells CASSSPSGTADNEQFF. The CDR3 coding sequence is TGTGCCAGCAGCTCACCGTCCGGGACAGCAGACAATGAGCAGTTCTTC.

This rearrangement joins TRBV20-1 to TRBJ1-1; D is unresolved. V shed 6 bases and J shed 5 bases, with 16 bases lying between them. CDR1 is DFQATT, CDR2 SNEGSKA, per germline (reference sequence). The length of the CDR3 is 13 residues. The CDR3 DNA follows: TGCAGTGCCCCTTTAGGAACGGGGACTGAAGCTTTCTTT. Translation gives CSAPLGTGTEAFF.

A word on this clonotype: At one of its ends the junction is not consistent with the germline gene, which may arise from a read error. This chain joins TRBV12-3 or TRBV12-4 and TRBJ1-1, with unresolved D. The CDR3 contains 13 residues. The CDR3 here is CAGRPGRGTEAFF. The CDR3 bases are TGTGCCGGCAGACCTGGGAGAGGCACTGAAGCTTTCTTT.

This clonotype was seen more than once but under ten times. The J gene is TRBJ2-1, the V gene TRBV9; D is possibly TRBD2 (6 bases). This CDR3 is built from 15 residues. V gave up 5 bases and J gave up 7 bases, with 19 bases separating them. Germline CDR1 SGDLS, CDR2 YYNGEE. The CDR3 loop is CASSPGRISGNEQFF. CDR3 nucleotide sequence: TGTGCCAGCAGTCCGGGCCGAATAAGCGGGAATGAGCAGTTCTTC.

The chain recombines TRBV7-3 with TRBJ2-3; D is unresolved. The germline CDR1 and CDR2 sequences are SGHTA and FQGTGA. The CDR3 totals 13 residues. The V gene lost 4 bases and the J gene lost 6 bases, with 11 bases spanning the gap. In DNA, the CDR3 is TGTGCCAGCAGCTCAGCTTCGTTGGATACGCAGTATTTT. Translated, it gives CASSSASLDTQYF.

This clonotype was seen at least ten times. The chain employs TRBV10-3 and TRBJ2-5; a weak D match, TRBD1 (6 bases). V lost 0 bases and J 3 bases, leaving 14 bases between the germline ends. The CDR3 consists of 16 residues. The germline CDR1 and CDR2 sequences are ENHRY and SYGVKD. Here the CDR3 reads CAISESFAGAKETQYF. CDR3 in DNA: TGTGCCATCAGTGAGTCGTTCGCAGGGGCTAAAGAGACCCAGTACTTC.

Regarding this clonotype: A much larger clone differs by one base, so this may be a read error. This chain uses TRBV20-1 with TRBJ2-1; the match to TRBD2 covers 7 bases. Germline CDR1 and CDR2: DFQATT and SNEGSKA (reference sequence). This CDR3 is 13 amino acids long. The CDR3 region has the DNA TGCAGTTTACTAGCGCCCTCCCACAATGAGCAGTTCTTC. It yields the protein CSLLAPSHNEQFF.

V gene TRBV12-3 or TRBV12-4 combines with J gene TRBJ2-5; 8 bases agree with TRBD1. The CDR3 extends over 15 amino acids. V lost 2 bases, J lost 5 bases, and 7 bases stayed unmatched. The CDR3 spells CASSLITGGLETQYF. The CDR3 bases are TGTGCCAGCAGTTTAATAACAGGGGGATTGGAGACCCAGTACTTC.

This clonotype was observed many times. The gene calls are TRBV5-1 and TRBJ2-7, with TRBD1 as a possible D gene (6 bases). Germline V lookup: CDR1 SGHRS, CDR2 YFSETQ. V was cut by 7 bases and J by 5 bases, with 16 bases left in between. The CDR3 extends over 13 amino acids. The CDR3 protein is CASFGTRGNEQYF. The CDR3 coding sequence is TGCGCCAGCTTCGGAACCAGGGGAAACGAGCAGTACTTC.

In this sample, this clonotype turned up many times. The rearrangement uses TRBV30 and TRBJ2-7; D perhaps matches TRBD2 (5 bases). Trimming took 4 bases from V and 3 from J, leaving 13 bases between them. Germline-derived CDR1 and CDR2 are GTSNPN and SVGIG (reference sequence). The CDR3 is 13 amino acids. The CDR3 spells CAWNLGVRYEQYF. The DNA for the CDR3 is TGTGCCTGGAACCTCGGGGTGCGCTACGAGCAGTACTTC.

Concerning this clonotype itself: Since a much larger clone is just one base distant, this may be a read error. The chain carries TRBV2 and TRBJ1-1, with D hard to call. Looked up from germline, CDR1 is SNHLY and CDR2 is FYNNEI. CDR3 length: 14 residues. The CDR3 DNA sequence: TGTGCCAGCAGTGAAGGAGGGTCGAACACTGAAGCTCTCTTT. Translated, it gives CASSEGGSNTEALF.

This clonotype was counted only a few times. V is TRBV6-5 and J is TRBJ2-1; TRBD2 matches 14 bases. The CDR3 has 16 amino acids. CDR1 is MNHEY, CDR2 SVGAGI, per germline. The V segment lost 2 bases and the J segment 10 bases; nucleotides outside the gene matches: 7. The CDR3 here is CASSYRGLAGVGEQFF. For the CDR3, the DNA is TGTGCCAGCAGTTACCGGGGACTAGCGGGAGTAGGGGAGCAGTTCTTC.

The table lists this clonotype with a few counts. The gene calls are TRBV7-9 and TRBJ2-2; tentative D call: TRBD2 (6 bases). Trimming removed 1 base at V and 5 bases at J, with 14 bases between. This CDR3 spans 16 amino acids. The germline CDR1 and CDR2 sequences are SEHNR and FQNEAQ (reference sequence). The CDR3 sequence: CASSLGAGTQTGELFF. CDR3 bases: TGTGCCAGCAGCTTAGGGGCCGGGACTCAGACCGGGGAGCTGTTTTTT. The full variable domain, its missing parts supplied by reference TRBV7-9 and TRBJ2-2, is DTGVSQNPRHKITKRGQNVTFRCDPISEHNRLYWYRQTLGQGPEFLTYFQNEAQLEKSRLLSDRFSAERPKGSFSTLEIQRTEQGDSAMYLCASSLGAGTQTGELFFGEGSRLTVL.

The chain recombines TRBV19 with TRBJ2-3; D gene ambiguous. The CDR3 consists of 15 residues. CDR1 is LNHDA and CDR2 is SQIVND in the germline V gene (reference sequence). Trimming left V 7 bases short and J 0 bases short, with 14 bases between. CDR3 residues: CASTYGWSSTDTQYF. DNA of the CDR3: TGTGCCAGTACTTATGGGTGGAGCAGCACAGATACGCAGTATTTT.

This clonotype came up a few times. The V gene is TRBV5-1, the J gene TRBJ2-7, with 7 bases that match TRBD1. The CDR3 contains 16 residues. The V gene's germline CDR1 is SGHRS and CDR2 YFSETQ. V dropped 4 bases and J dropped 1; count of bases not matched to a gene: 11. The CDR3 spells CASSVAGTASSYEQYF. CDR3 sequence (DNA): TGCGCCAGCAGCGTTGCCGGGACAGCTAGTTCCTACGAGCAGTACTTC. The complete variable domain, with remaining parts taken from reference TRBV5-1 and TRBJ2-7, reads KAGVTQTPRYLIKTRGQQVTLSCSPISGHRSVSWYQQTPGQGLQFLFEYFSETQRNKGNFPGRFSGRQFSNSRSEMNVSTLELGDSALYLCASSVAGTASSYEQYFGPGTRLTVT.

The chain has TRBV29-1 and TRBJ2-1; D is uncertain. Trimming shortened V by 4 bases and J by 10 bases, and 14 bases separated the two germline ends. The CDR3 loop spans 12 amino acids. Germline V gene lookup returns CDR1 SQVTM and CDR2 ANQGSEA. This CDR3 is CSVGTNPWEQFF. CDR3 coding DNA: TGCAGCGTTGGCACCAACCCATGGGAGCAGTTCTTC.

Concerning this clonotype: A read error may explain this, as a much larger clone is one base away. This sequence joins TRBV18 and TRBJ1-1; D call uncertain. The CDR3 contains 13 residues. V was cut by 5 bases and J by 3 bases, with 10 bases left in between. Germline V CDR1 and CDR2: KGHSH, LQKENI. This CDR3 is CASSSAQDTEAFF. In DNA, the CDR3 is TGTGCCAGCTCATCGGCACAAGACACTGAAGCTTTCTTT.

Remarks on this clonotype: One junction end does not reproduce the germline sequence, and a read error may be involved. The V gene is TRBV6-2 or TRBV6-3, the J gene TRBJ2-7; TRBD1 aligns across 10 bases. CDR3 length equals 17 residues. Germline CDR1 reads MNHEY; CDR2 reads SVGEGT. In nucleotides, the CDR3 is TGTGCCAACAGTGGTCCGGACAGGGGGGTTGGGGGATACGAGCAGTACTTC. Its protein is CANSGPDRGVGGYEQYF.

The V call is TRBV2, the J call TRBJ2-5, with 12 bases that match TRBD1. With 6 bases clipped from V and 5 bases from J, the junction kept 7 bases outside the gene matches. The germline V gene has CDR1 SNHLY and CDR2 FYNNEI. The CDR3 has 15 amino acids. CDR3 sequence: CASRGDRGLRETQYF. The CDR3 coding sequence is TGTGCCAGCAGGGGGGACAGGGGGCTTCGGGAGACCCAGTACTTC. The variable domain in full, with the rest retrieved from reference TRBV2 and TRBJ2-5, is EPEVTQTPSHQVTQMGQEVILRCVPISNHLYFYWYRQILGQKVEFLVSFYNNEISEKSEIFDDQFSVERPDGSNFTLKIRSTKLEDSAMYFCASRGDRGLRETQYFGPGTRLLVL.

The sample holds a few counts of this clonotype. The gene calls are TRBV11-3 and TRBJ1-2, with unresolved D. The CDR3 consists of 12 residues. Trimming took 0 bases from V and 4 from J, leaving 3 bases between them. Germline CDR1 SGHNT, CDR2 YENEEA. CDR3 in amino acids: CASSLDTYGYTF. DNA of the CDR3: TGTGCCAGCAGCTTAGATACCTATGGCTACACCTTC.

This clonotype turned up a few times. The CDR3 coding sequence is TGTGCCATCAGGACTGACAGAGACCAAGAGACCCAGTACTTC. Amino acid sequence: CAIRTDRDQETQYF. The chain is built from TRBV10-3 and TRBJ2-5, with a tentative D call TRBD1 (5 bases). V lost 6 bases and J lost 0, with 11 bases in between. This CDR3 is 14 amino acids long. Germline loops: CDR1 ENHRY, CDR2 SYGVKD.

Only a few counts were recorded for this clonotype. The chain is built from TRBV3-1 and TRBJ2-5; D not resolved. The CDR3 has 17 amino acids. Trimming pared 0 bases from V and 2 bases from J, leaving 16 bases between. In germline, CDR1 is LGHDT, CDR2 YNNKEL (reference sequence). This CDR3 is CASSQELSGPLQETQYF. The DNA for the CDR3 is TGTGCCAGCAGCCAAGAATTGTCAGGACCATTACAAGAGACCCAGTACTTC.

This clonotype was picked up many times. The chain employs TRBV10-2 and TRBJ2-5; possibly TRBD1 for D (6 bases). With 2 bases removed from V and 5 bases from J, the gap between germline ends came to 12 bases. In germline, CDR1 is WSHSY, CDR2 SAAADI. This CDR3 spans 14 amino acids. This CDR3 reads CASSEVGARETQYF. The CDR3, as DNA: TGCGCCAGCAGTGAGGTGGGGGCCAGGGAGACCCAGTACTTC.

The chain uses TRBV7-6 and TRBJ1-1, with 8 nucleotides matching TRBD1. CDR1 and CDR2 (germline): SGHVS, FNYEAQ. CDR3 length: 13 residues. The V gene end was trimmed by 5 bases and the J gene end by 3 bases; junction bases not matched to a gene: 2. This CDR3 reads CASSMDRDTEAFF. In DNA form, the CDR3 reads TGTGCCAGCAGCATGGACAGGGACACTGAAGCTTTCTTT.